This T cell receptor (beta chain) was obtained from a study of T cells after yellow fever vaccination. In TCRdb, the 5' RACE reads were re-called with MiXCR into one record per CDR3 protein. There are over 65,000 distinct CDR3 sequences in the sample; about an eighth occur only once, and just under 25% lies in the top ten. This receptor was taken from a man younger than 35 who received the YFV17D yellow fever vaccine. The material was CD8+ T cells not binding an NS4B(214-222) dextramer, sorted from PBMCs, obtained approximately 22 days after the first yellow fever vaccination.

The CDR3 here is CASRMPMGDETQYF. The CDR3 coding sequence is TGTGCCAGCAGGATGCCTATGGGGGATGAGACCCAGTACTTC. The chain links TRBV12-3 or TRBV12-4 to TRBJ2-5; D could derive from TRBD1 or TRBD2 (5 bases each). Trimming removed 6 bases at V and 5 bases at J, with 16 bases between. This CDR3 region has 14 residues.